This TCR beta chain emerged from a study of T cells in Graves' hyperthyroidism and ophthalmopathy. This clonotype was seen only a few times. Amplification targeted TCR beta CDR3 regions from RNA transcripts. The primer set for the first-round RT-PCR of the TCR CDR3 was HTBI. TCRdb itself ran the multiplex PCR reads through MiXCR, one entry per CDR3 protein. The top ten hold less than 20% of the sample, which has some 500,000 distinct CDR3 sequences, 14% seen once. The study excluded patients with uncontrolled infection, other autoimmune disease, pregnancy or lactation. There are 16 residues in the CDR3. V lost 7 bases to trimming and J lost 0 bases, with 13 bases between them. Looked up from germline, CDR1 is ENHRY and CDR2 is SYGVKD.

The source is a woman younger than 30 with Graves' hyperthyroidism. Sequencing was done on a sample of blood. This sequence joins TRBV10-3 and TRBJ2-6; possibly TRBD1 or TRBD2 for D (5 bases each). In DNA form, the CDR3 reads TGTGCCATCATAGGGGACGGTAGCTCTGGGGCCAACGTCCTGACTTTC. Its protein product is CAIIGDGSSGANVLTF.